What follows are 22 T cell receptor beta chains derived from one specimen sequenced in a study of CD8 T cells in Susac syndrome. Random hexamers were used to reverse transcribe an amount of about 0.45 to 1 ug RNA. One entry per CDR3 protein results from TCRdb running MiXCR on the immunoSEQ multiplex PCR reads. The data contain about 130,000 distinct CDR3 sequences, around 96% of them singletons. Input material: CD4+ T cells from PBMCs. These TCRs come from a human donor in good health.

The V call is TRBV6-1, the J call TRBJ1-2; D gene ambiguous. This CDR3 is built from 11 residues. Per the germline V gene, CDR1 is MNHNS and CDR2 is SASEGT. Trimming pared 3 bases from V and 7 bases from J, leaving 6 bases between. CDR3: CASSDAGGYTF. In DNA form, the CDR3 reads TGTGCCAGCAGTGATGCGGGTGGCTACACCTTC.

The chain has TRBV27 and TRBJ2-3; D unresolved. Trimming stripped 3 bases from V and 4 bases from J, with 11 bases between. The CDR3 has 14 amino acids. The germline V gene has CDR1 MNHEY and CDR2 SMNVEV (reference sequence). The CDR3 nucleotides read TGTGCCAGCAGTTTTCTCTCAGCGCCAGATACGCAGTATTTT. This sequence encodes CASSFLSAPDTQYF.

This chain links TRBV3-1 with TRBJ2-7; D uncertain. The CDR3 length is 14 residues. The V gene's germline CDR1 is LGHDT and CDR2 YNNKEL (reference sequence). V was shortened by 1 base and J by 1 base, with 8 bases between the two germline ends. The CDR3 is CASSQVYSSYEQYF. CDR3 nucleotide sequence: TGTGCCAGCAGCCAAGTTTACTCATCCTACGAGCAGTACTTC.

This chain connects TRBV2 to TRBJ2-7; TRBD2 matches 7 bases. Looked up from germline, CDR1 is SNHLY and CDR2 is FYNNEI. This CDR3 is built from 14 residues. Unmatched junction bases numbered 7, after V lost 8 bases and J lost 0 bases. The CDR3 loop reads CASERRESSYEQYF. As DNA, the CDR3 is TGTGCCAGCGAAAGGCGGGAGAGCTCCTACGAGCAGTACTTC.

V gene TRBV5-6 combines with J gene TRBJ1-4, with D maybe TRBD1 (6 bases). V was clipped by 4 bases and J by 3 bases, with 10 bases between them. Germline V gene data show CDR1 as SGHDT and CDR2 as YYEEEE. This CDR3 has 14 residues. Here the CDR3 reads CASSRGQPNEKLFF. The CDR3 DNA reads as TGTGCCAGCAGCCGCGGACAGCCTAATGAAAAACTGTTTTTT.

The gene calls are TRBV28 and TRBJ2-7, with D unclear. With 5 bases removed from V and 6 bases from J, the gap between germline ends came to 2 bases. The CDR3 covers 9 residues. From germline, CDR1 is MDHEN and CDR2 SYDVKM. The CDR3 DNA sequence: TGTGCCAGCAGTGTCGAGCAGTACTTC. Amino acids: CASSVEQYF.

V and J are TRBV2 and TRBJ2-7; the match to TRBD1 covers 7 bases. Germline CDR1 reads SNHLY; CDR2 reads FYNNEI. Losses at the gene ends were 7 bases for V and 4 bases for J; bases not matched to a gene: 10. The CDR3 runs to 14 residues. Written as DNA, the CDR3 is TGTGCCAGCATGGGGCGGCAGGGGGTATACGAGCAGTACTTC. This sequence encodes CASMGRQGVYEQYF.

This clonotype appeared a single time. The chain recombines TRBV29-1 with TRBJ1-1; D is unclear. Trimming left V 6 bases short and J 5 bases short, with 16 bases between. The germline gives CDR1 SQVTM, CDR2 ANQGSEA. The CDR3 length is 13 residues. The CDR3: CSVPALGGTEAFF. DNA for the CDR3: TGCAGCGTCCCAGCTCTCGGCGGGACTGAAGCTTTCTTT.

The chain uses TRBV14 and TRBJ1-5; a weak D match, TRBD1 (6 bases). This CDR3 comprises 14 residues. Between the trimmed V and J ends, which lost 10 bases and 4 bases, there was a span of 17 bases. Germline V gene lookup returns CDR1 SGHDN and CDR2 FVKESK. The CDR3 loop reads CATYTKGGNQPQHF. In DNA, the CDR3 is TGTGCCACCTACACGAAAGGGGGAAATCAGCCCCAGCATTTT. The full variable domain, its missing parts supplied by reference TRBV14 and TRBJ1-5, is EAGVTQFPSHSVIEKGQTVTLRCDPISGHDNLYWYRRVMGKEIKFLLHFVKESKQDESGMPNNRFLAERTGGTYSTLKVQPAELEDSGVYFCATYTKGGNQPQHFGDGTRLSIL.

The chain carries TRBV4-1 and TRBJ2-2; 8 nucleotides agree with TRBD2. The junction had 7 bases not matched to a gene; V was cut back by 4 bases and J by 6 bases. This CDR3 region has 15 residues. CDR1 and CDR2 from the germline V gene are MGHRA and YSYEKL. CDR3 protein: CASSRGAGAPGELFF. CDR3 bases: TGCGCCAGCAGCCGCGGAGCGGGAGCCCCCGGGGAGCTGTTTTTT.

This chain's CDR3 is CASWTGLDYNEQFF. Written as DNA, the CDR3 is TGTGCCAGCTGGACGGGACTCGACTACAATGAGCAGTTCTTC. The chain joins TRBV18 to TRBJ2-1; D may be TRBD2 (6 bases). Trimming left V 7 bases short and J 3 bases short, with 13 bases between. In germline, CDR1 is KGHSH, CDR2 LQKENI. The CDR3 is made up of 14 amino acids.

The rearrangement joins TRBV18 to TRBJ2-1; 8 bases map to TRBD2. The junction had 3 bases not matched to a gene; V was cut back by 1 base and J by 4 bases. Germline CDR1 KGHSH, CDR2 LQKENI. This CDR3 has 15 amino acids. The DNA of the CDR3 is TGTGCCAGCTCACCACTTGCGGGAGGTTACAATGAGCAGTTCTTC. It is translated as CASSPLAGGYNEQFF.

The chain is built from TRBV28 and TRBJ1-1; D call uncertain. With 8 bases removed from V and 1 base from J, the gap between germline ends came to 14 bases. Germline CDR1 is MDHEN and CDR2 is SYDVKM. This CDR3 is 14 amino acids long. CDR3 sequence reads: CASSRKPSNTEAFF. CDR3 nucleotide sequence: TGTGCCAGCTCCCGGAAGCCCTCGAACACTGAAGCTTTCTTT.

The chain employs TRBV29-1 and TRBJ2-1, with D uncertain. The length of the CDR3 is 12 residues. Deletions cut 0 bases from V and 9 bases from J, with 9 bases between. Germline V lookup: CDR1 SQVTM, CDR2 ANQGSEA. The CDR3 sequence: CSVEELAIEQFF. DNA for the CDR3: TGCAGCGTTGAAGAGCTGGCAATTGAGCAGTTCTTC.

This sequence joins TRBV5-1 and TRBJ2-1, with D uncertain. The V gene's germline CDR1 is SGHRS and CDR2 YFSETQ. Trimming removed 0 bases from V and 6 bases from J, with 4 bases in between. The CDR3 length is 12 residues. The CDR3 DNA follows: TGCGCCAGCAGCTTGGGCTTCAATGAGCAGTTCTTC. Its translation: CASSLGFNEQFF.

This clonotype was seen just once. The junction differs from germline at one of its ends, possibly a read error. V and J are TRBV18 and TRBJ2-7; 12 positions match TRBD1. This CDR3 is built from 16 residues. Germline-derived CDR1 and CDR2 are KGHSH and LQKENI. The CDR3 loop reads CASSPPGQGASGEQYF. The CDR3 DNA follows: TGTGCCAGCTCGCCACCGGGACAGGGGGCATCGGGGGAGCAGTACTTC.

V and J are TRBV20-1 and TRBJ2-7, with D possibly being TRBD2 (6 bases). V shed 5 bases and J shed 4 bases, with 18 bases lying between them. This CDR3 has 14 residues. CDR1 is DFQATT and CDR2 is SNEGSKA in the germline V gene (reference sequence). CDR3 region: CSAPRERVPYEQYF. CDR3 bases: TGCAGTGCTCCCCGGGAGCGAGTTCCTTACGAGCAGTACTTC.

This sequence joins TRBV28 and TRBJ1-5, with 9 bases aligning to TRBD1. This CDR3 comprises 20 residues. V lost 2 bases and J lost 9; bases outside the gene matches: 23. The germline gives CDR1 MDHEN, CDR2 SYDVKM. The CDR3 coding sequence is TGTGCCAGCAGTTTAGTGACATTAAACATTGTGGGGACAGGGATCAGGCCCCAGCATTTT. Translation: CASSLVTLNIVGTGIRPQHF.

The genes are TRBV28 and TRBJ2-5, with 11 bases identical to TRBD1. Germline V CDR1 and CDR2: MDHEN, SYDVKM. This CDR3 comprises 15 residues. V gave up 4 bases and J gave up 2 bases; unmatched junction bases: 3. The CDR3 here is CASSSGTGGQETQYF. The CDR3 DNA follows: TGTGCCAGCAGTTCCGGGACAGGGGGACAAGAGACCCAGTACTTC.

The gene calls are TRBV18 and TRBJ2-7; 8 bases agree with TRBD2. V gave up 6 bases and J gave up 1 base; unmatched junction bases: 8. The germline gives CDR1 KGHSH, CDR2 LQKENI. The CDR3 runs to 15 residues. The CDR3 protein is CASSYGLAISYEQYF. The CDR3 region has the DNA TGTGCCAGCTCCTACGGACTAGCCATTTCCTACGAGCAGTACTTC.

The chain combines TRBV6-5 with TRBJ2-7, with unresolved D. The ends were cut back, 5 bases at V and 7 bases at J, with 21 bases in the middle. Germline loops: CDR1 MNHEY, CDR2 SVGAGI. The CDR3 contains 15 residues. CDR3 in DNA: TGTGCCAGCAGTCTTACCCGGGTTGCTCCGGTTGAGCAGTACTTC. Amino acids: CASSLTRVAPVEQYF.

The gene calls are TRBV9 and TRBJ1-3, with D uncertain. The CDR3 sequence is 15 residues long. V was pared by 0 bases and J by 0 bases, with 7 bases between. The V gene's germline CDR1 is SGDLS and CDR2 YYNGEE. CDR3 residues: CASSVDGSSGNTIYF. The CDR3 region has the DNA TGTGCCAGCAGCGTAGACGGAAGCTCTGGAAACACCATATATTTT.